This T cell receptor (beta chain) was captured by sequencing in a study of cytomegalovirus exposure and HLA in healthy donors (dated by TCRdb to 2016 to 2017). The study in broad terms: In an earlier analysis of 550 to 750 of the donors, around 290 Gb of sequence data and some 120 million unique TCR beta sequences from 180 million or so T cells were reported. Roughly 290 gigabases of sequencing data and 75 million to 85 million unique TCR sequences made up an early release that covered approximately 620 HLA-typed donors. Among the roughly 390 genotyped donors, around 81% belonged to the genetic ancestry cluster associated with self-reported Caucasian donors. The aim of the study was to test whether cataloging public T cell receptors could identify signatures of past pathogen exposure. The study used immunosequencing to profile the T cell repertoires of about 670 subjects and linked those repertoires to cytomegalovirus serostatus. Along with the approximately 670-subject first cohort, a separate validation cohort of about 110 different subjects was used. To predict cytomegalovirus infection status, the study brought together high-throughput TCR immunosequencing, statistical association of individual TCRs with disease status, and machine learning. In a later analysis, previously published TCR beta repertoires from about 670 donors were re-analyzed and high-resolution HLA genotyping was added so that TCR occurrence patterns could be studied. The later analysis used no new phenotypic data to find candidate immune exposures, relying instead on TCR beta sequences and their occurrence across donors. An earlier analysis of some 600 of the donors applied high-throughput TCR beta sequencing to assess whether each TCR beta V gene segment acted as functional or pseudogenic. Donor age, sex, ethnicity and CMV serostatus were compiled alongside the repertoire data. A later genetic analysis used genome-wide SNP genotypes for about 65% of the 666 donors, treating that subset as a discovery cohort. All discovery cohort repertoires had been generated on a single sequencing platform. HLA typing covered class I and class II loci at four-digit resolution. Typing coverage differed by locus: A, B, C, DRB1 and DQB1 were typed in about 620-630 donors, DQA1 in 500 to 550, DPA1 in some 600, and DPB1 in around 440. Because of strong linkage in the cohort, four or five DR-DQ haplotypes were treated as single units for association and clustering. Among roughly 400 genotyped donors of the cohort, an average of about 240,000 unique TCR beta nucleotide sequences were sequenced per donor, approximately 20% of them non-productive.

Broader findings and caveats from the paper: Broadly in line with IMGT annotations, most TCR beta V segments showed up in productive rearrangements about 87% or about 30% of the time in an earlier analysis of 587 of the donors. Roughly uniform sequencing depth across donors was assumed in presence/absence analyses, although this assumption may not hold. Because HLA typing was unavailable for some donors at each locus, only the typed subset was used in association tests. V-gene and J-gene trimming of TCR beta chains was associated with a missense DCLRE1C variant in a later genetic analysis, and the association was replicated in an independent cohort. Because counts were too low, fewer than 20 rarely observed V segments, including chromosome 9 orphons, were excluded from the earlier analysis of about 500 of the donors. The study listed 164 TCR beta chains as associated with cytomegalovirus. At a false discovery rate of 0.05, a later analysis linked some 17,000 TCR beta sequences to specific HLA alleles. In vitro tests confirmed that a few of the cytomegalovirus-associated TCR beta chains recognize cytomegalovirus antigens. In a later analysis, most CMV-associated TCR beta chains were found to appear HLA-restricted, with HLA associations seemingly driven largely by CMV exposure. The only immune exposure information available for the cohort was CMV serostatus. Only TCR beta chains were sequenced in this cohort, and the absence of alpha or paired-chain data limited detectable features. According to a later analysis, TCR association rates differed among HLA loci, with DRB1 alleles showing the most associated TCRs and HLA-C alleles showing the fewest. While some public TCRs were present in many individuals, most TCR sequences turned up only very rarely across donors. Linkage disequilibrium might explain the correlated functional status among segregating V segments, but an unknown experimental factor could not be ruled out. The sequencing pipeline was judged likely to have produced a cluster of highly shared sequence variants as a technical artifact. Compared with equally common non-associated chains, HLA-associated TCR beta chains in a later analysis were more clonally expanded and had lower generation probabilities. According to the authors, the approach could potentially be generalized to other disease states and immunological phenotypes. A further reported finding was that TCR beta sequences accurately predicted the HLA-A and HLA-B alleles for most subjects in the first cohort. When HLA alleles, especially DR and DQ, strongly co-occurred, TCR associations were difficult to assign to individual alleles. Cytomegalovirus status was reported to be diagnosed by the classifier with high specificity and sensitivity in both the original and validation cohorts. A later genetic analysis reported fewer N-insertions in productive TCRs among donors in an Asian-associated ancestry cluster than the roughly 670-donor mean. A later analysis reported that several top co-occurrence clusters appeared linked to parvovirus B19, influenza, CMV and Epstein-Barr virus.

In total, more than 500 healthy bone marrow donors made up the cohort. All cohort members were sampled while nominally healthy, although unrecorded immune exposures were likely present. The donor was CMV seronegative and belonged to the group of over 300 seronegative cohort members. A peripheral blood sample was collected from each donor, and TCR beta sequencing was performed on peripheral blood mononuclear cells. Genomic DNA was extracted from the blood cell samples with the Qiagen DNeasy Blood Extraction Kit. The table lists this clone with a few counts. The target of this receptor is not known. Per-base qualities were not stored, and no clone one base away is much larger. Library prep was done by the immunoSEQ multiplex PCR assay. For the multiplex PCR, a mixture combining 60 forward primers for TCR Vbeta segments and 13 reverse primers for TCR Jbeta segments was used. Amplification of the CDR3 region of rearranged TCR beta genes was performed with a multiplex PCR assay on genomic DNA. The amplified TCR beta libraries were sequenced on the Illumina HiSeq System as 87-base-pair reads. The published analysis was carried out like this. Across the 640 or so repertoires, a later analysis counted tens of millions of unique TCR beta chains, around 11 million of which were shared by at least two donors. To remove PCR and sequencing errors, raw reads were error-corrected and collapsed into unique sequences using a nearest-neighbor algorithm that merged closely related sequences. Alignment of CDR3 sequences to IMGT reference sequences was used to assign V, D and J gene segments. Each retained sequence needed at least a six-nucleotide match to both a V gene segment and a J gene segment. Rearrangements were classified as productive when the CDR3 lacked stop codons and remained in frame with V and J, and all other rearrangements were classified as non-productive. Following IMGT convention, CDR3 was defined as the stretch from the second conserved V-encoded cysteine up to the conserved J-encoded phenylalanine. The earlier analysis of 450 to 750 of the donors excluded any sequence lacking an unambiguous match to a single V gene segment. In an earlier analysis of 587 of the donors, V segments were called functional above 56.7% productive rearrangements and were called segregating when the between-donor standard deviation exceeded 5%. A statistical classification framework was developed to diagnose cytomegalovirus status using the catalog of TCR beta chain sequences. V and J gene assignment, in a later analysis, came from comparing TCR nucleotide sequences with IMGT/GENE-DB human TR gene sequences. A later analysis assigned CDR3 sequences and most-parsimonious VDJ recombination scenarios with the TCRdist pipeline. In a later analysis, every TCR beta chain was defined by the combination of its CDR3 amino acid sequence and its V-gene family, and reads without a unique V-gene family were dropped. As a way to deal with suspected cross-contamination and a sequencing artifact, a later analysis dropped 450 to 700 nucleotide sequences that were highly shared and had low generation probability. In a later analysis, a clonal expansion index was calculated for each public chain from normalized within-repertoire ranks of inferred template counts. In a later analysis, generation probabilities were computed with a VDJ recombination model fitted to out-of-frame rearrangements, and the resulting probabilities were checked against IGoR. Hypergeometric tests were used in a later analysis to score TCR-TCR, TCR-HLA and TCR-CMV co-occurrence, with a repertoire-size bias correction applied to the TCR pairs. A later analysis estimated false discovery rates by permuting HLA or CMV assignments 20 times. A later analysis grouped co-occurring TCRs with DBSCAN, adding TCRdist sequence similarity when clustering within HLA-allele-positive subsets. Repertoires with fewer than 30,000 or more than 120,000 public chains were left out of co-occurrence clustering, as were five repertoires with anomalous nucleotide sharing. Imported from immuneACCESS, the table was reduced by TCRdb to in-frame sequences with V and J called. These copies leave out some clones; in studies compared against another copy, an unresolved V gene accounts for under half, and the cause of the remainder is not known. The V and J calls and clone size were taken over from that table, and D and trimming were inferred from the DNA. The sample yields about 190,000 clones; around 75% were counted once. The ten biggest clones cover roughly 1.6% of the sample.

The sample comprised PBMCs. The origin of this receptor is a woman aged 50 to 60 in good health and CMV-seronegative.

The DNA reads TGTGCCAGCAGCAAGGGACTGGACTACGAGCAGTACTTC. Translated, it reads CASSKGLDYEQYF. The chain uses TRBV7-9 and TRBJ2-7; the D segment could be TRBD2, given 6 matching bases. The CDR3 has 13 amino acids, counting the end cysteine and phenylalanine. The DNA shown is the 39-base CDR3, in frame from base 1. Relative to germline, V is 5 bases shorter and J is 3 bases shorter, with 11 bases between their ends. CDR1 is given as SEHNR and CDR2 as FQNEAQ, both from the germline V gene (reference sequence).